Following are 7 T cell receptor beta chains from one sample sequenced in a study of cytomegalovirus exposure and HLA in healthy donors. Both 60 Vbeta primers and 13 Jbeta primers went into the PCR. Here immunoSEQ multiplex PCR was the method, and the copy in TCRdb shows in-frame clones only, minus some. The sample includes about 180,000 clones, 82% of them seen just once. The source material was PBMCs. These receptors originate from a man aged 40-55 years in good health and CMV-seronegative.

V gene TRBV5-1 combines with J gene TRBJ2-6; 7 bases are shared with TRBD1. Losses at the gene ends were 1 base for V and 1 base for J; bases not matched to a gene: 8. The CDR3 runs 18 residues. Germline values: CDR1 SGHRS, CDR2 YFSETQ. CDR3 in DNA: TGCGCCAGCAGCTTGACAGGGGAAGGTCGTTCTGGGGCCAACGTCCTGACTTTC. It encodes CASSLTGEGRSGANVLTF.

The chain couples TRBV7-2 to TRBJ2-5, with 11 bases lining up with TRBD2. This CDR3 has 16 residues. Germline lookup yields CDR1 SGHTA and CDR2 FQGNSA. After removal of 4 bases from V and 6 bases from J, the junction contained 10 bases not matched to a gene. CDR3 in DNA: TGTGCCAGCAGCTCTGAGGGAACTAGCGGGGGTCAGACCCAGTACTTC. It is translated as CASSSEGTSGGQTQYF.

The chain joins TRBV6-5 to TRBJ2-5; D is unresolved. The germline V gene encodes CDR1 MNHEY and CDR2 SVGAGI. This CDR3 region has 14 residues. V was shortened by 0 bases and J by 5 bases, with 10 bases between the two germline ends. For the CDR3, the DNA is TGTGCCAGCAGTTACTCGAGCCTGCCGGAGACCCAGTACTTC. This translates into CASSYSSLPETQYF.

The chain's CDR3 is CASSKGTSGGTDTQYF. The CDR3 bases are TGCGCCAGCAGCAAAGGGACTAGCGGGGGCACAGATACGCAGTATTTT. The chain carries TRBV5-1 and TRBJ2-3; 13 bases are shared with TRBD2. The CDR3 is 16 amino acids. Trimming removed 4 bases from V and 1 base from J; junction bases left unmatched: 3. The germline gives CDR1 SGHRS, CDR2 YFSETQ. The full variable domain, its missing parts supplied by reference TRBV5-1 and TRBJ2-3, is KAGVTQTPRYLIKTRGQQVTLSCSPISGHRSVSWYQQTPGQGLQFLFEYFSETQRNKGNFPGRFSGRQFSNSRSEMNVSTLELGDSALYLCASSKGTSGGTDTQYFGPGTRLTVL.

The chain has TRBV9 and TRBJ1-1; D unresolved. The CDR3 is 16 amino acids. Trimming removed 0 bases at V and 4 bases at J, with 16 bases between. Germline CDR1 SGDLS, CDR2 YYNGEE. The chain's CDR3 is CASSVAPGGLATEAFF. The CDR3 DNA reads TGTGCCAGCAGCGTAGCCCCCGGCGGGTTGGCCACTGAAGCTTTCTTT.

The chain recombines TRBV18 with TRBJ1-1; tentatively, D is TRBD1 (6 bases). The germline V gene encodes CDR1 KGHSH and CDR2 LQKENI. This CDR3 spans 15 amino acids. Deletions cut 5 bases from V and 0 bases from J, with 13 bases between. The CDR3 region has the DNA TGTGCCAGCTCAGGGGGCGGGAGCATGAACACTGAAGCTTTCTTT. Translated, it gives CASSGGGSMNTEAFF. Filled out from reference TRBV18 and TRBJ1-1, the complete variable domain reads NAGVMQNPRHLVRRRGQEARLRCSPMKGHSHVYWYRQLPEEGLKFMVYLQKENIIDESGMPKERFSAEFPKEGPSILRIQQVVRGDSAAYFCASSGGGSMNTEAFFGQGTRLTVV.

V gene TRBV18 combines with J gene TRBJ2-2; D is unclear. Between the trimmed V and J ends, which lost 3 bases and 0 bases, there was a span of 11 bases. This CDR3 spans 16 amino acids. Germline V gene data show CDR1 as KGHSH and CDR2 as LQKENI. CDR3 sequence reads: CASSPRLGSNTGELFF. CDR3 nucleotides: TGTGCCAGCTCACCGAGACTCGGATCGAACACCGGGGAGCTGTTTTTT.